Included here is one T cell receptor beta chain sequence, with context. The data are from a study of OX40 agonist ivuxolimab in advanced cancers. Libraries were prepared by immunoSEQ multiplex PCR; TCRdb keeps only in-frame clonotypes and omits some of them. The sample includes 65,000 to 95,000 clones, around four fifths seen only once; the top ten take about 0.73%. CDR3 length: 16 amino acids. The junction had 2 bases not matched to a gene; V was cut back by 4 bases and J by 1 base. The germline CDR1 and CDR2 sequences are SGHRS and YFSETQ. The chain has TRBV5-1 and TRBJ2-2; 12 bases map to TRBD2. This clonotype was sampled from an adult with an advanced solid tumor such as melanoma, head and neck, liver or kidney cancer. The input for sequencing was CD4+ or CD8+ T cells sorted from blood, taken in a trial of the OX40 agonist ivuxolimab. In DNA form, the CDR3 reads TGCGCCAGCAGCCCACTAGCGGGAGGGAACACCGGGGAGCTGTTTTTT. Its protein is CASSPLAGGNTGELFF.